This T cell receptor (beta chain) was found in a study of blood T cell repertoires in COVID-19. Turning to the study itself: Samples taken during acute and convalescent COVID-19 were collected in the United States, Italy and Spain. Nucleic acid was either cDNA or gDNA, and it came from T cells, B-cell-depleted T cells, or PBMCs.

This clone was seen just once. Libraries were prepared by immunoSEQ multiplex PCR; TCRdb keeps only in-frame clonotypes and omits some of them. Of about 220,000 clones listed, around 82% are singletons. The CDR3 extends over 15 amino acids. Germline lookup yields CDR1 SGDLS and CDR2 YYNGEE. Between the trimmed V and J ends, which lost 0 bases and 3 bases, there was a span of 12 bases. This sequence joins TRBV9 and TRBJ1-1; D uncertain. The origin of this receptor is a woman aged 70-85 years with acute or convalescent COVID-19. Sequencing input: peripheral blood. In DNA form, the CDR3 reads TGTGCCAGCAGCGTAGATAGGGAGGTGGACACTGAAGCTTTCTTT. This codes for CASSVDREVDTEAFF.